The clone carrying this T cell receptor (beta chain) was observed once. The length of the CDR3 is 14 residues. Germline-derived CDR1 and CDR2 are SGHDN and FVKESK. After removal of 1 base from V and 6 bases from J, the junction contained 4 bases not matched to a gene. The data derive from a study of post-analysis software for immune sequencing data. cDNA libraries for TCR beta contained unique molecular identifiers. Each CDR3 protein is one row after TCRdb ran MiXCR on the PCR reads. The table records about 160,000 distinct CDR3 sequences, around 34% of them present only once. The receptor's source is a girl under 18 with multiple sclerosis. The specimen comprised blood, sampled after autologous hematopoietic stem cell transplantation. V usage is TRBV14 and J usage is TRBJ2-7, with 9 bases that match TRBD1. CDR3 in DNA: TGTGCCAGCAGCCAAGGAGGGACAGGGCGCGAGCAGTACTTC. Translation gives CASSQGGTGREQYF.